The 10 T cell receptor beta chains below all came from one sample that was sequenced in a study of blood T cell repertoires in COVID-19. Sequenced by immunoSEQ multiplex PCR; TCRdb stores in-frame clones only, minus some. The sample carries 100,000 to 150,000 clones, approximately 83% recorded once. Source material: peripheral blood. The receptors come from a woman of 80 years or more with acute or convalescent COVID-19.

V and J are TRBV12-3 or TRBV12-4 and TRBJ1-2, with 8 bases matching TRBD1. V lost 6 bases, J lost 6 bases, and 6 bases stayed unmatched. CDR3 size: 13 residues. The CDR3 region is CASRSTGGDGYTF. The CDR3 nucleotides read TGTGCCAGCAGATCAACAGGGGGGGATGGCTACACCTTC.

The V and J genes are TRBV28 and TRBJ2-5; 11 bases line up with TRBD2. This CDR3 comprises 15 residues. V shed 10 bases, J shed 1 base, and the junction held 8 bases outside the gene matches. The germline V gene has CDR1 MDHEN and CDR2 SYDVKM. CDR3 nucleotides: TGTGCCACCCAAGGTAGCGGGGGGGTCCAAGAGACCCAGTACTTC. This sequence encodes CATQGSGGVQETQYF.

The V call is TRBV5-5, the J call TRBJ1-4; weak D call: TRBD1 (6 bases). Germline V gene sequence: CDR1 SGHKS, CDR2 YYEKEE (reference sequence). The ends were cut back, 0 bases at V and 7 bases at J, with 10 bases in the middle. This CDR3 has 14 residues. The CDR3 here is CASSLEEGVEKLFF. The CDR3 nucleotides read TGTGCCAGCAGCTTGGAAGAGGGGGTTGAAAAACTGTTTTTT.

This clone occurred once. The rearrangement joins TRBV29-1 to TRBJ2-1, with D perhaps matching TRBD2 (7 bases). V lost 3 bases and J 3 bases, leaving 12 bases between the germline ends. CDR1 and CDR2 from the germline V gene are SQVTM and ANQGSEA. The CDR3 extends over 14 amino acids. The CDR3 coding sequence is TGCAGCGTTGAGAGGGGGGGCCACTACAATGAGCAGTTCTTC. It translates to CSVERGGHYNEQFF.

The CDR3 region has the DNA TGTGCCAGCAGCTTAGCGGCGGGACAGAGAAACACCATATATTTT. Translating it yields CASSLAAGQRNTIYF. The gene calls are TRBV11-1 and TRBJ1-3; 7 bases are shared with TRBD1. This CDR3 region has 15 residues. The ends lost 0 bases at V and 5 bases at J; junction bases unmatched: 4. CDR1 SGHAT and CDR2 FQDESV come from the germline V gene (reference sequence).

This clone was found once. The V gene is TRBV6-4, the J gene TRBJ2-3, with TRBD1 as a possible D gene (5 bases). Looked up from germline, CDR1 is MRHNA and CDR2 is SNTAGT. This CDR3 contains 15 residues. The ends were cut back, 5 bases at V and 5 bases at J, with 17 bases in the middle. The CDR3 spells CASSRTPQGRDTQYF. CDR3 in DNA: TGTGCCAGCAGTCGGACACCCCAAGGTAGAGATACGCAGTATTTT.

The chain carries TRBV5-1 and TRBJ2-2; TRBD1 matches 8 bases. Trimming removed 0 bases from V and 7 bases from J; junction bases left unmatched: 8. Germline values: CDR1 SGHRS, CDR2 YFSETQ. The CDR3 has 16 residues. The CDR3 loop is CASSLGGTGRSGELFF. CDR3 nucleotides: TGCGCCAGCAGCTTGGGGGGGACAGGTCGGAGCGGGGAGCTGTTTTTT. The full variable domain, with the rest looked up from reference TRBV5-1 and TRBJ2-2, is KAGVTQTPRYLIKTRGQQVTLSCSPISGHRSVSWYQQTPGQGLQFLFEYFSETQRNKGNFPGRFSGRQFSNSRSEMNVSTLELGDSALYLCASSLGGTGRSGELFFGEGSRLTVL.

The chain uses TRBV28 and TRBJ1-2; D is uncertain. The CDR3 runs 13 residues. V was cut by 8 bases and J by 2 bases, with 12 bases left in between. Germline V gives CDR1 MDHEN, CDR2 SYDVKM. CDR3 nucleotide sequence: TGTGCCAGCGATACCGGGAAGAACTATGGCTACACCTTC. Translated, it gives CASDTGKNYGYTF.

This rearrangement joins TRBV2 to TRBJ1-1; no definite D call. Germline V lookup: CDR1 SNHLY, CDR2 FYNNEI. Trimming pared 4 bases from V and 1 base from J, leaving 7 bases between. The CDR3 covers 13 residues. The CDR3 DNA is TGTGCCAGCAGTGGGGAGGGGAACACTGAAGCTTTCTTT. It specifies CASSGEGNTEAFF.

The chain has TRBV2 and TRBJ1-1; D not certain. The germline V gene has CDR1 SNHLY and CDR2 FYNNEI. This CDR3 region has 14 residues. V was shortened by 7 bases and J by 0 bases, with 12 bases between the two germline ends. CDR3 sequence: CASIFEGMNTEAFF. CDR3 coding DNA: TGTGCCAGCATCTTTGAGGGAATGAACACTGAAGCTTTCTTT. The complete variable domain, with remaining parts taken from reference TRBV2 and TRBJ1-1, reads EPEVTQTPSHQVTQMGQEVILRCVPISNHLYFYWYRQILGQKVEFLVSFYNNEISEKSEIFDDQFSVERPDGSNFTLKIRSTKLEDSAMYFCASIFEGMNTEAFFGQGTRLTVV.